The 25 T cell receptor beta chains below all came from one sample that was sequenced in a study of molecular identifiers for immune sequencing clone quantification. A single record per CDR3 protein comes from TCRdb applying MiXCR to the PCR reads. The sample contains about 640,000 distinct CDR3 sequences, just under 20% of which appear only once. The sequenced sample was naive CD8+ T cells from blood, with Jurkat cell RNA spiked in. The sample's subset: FACS-sorted CD8+CD4-CCR7+CD45RA+ naive T cells. The receptor set was obtained from a human donor in good health. Some libraries in this study had Jurkat cell RNA spiked in.

This clonotype was observed at least ten times. The chain links TRBV6-1 to TRBJ2-7; D call uncertain. Trimming took 2 bases from V and 0 from J, leaving 11 bases between them. Germline CDR1 reads MNHNS; CDR2 reads SASEGT. The CDR3 loop spans 15 amino acids. The CDR3 DNA reads TGTGCCAGCAGTGAATATCTTGGGAACTCCTACGAGCAGTACTTC. This codes for CASSEYLGNSYEQYF.

The CDR3 here is CASSLILGSYNEQFF. As DNA, the CDR3 is TGTGCCAGCAGCTTGATCCTAGGCTCCTACAATGAGCAGTTCTTC. The chain couples TRBV5-6 to TRBJ2-1; unclear D gene. V was pared by 1 base and J by 0 bases, with 8 bases between. The germline CDR1 and CDR2 sequences are SGHDT and YYEEEE. There are 15 residues in the CDR3.

There are a few counts of this clonotype. At one end the junction does not follow the germline gene, possibly because of a read error. The V call is TRBV9, the J call TRBJ2-2; possible D gene TRBD1, 6 bases. The V gene's germline CDR1 is SGDLS and CDR2 YYNGEE. This CDR3 has 13 amino acids. In DNA, the CDR3 is TGTGCCAGCAGCGGCAATGGAAGAGGGGGGCTGTTTTTT. This codes for CASSGNGRGGLFF.

This clonotype has ten or more counts. This chain joins TRBV6-5 and TRBJ1-1, with 7 bases matching TRBD1. The V gene's germline CDR1 is MNHEY and CDR2 SVGAGI. The CDR3 is 13 amino acids. The junction had 7 bases not matched to a gene; V was cut back by 5 bases and J by 7 bases. The CDR3 loop reads CASSPTGSFEAFF. The CDR3 bases are TGTGCCAGCAGTCCGACAGGGAGTTTTGAAGCTTTCTTT.

This chain joins TRBV4-1 and TRBJ2-7, with TRBD1 identical over 11 bases. Trimming removed 1 base from V and 4 bases from J; junction bases left unmatched: 3. This CDR3 contains 15 residues. The germline gives CDR1 MGHRA, CDR2 YSYEKL. Here the CDR3 reads CASSQAGQGAYEQYF. In DNA, the CDR3 is TGCGCCAGCAGCCAAGCTGGACAGGGGGCTTACGAGCAGTACTTC.

This clonotype was seen at least ten times. The chain uses TRBV6-2 or TRBV6-3 and TRBJ2-3; the match to TRBD1 covers 9 bases. The junction had 3 bases not matched to a gene; V was cut back by 8 bases and J by 6 bases. CDR1 and CDR2 (germline): MNHEY, SVGEGT. This CDR3 spans 12 amino acids. The CDR3 bases are TGTGCCAGCTGGACAGGGGCTGATACGCAGTATTTT. Amino acids: CASWTGADTQYF.

The CDR3 sequence is CASSYKGPRGNQPQHF. The CDR3 nucleotides read TGTGCCAGCAGTTACAAGGGACCCCGGGGGAATCAGCCCCAGCATTTT. V is TRBV6-2 or TRBV6-3 and J is TRBJ1-5; possibly TRBD1 for D (5 bases). The CDR3 has 16 amino acids. With 2 bases removed from V and 4 bases from J, the gap between germline ends came to 15 bases. The germline gives CDR1 MNHEY, CDR2 SVGEGT.

This clonotype was seen at least ten times. This chain connects TRBV24-1 to TRBJ2-5; D perhaps matches TRBD2 (6 bases). The germline CDR1 and CDR2 sequences are KGHDR and SFDVKD. The CDR3 length is 15 residues. Trimming shortened V by 2 bases and J by 1 base, and 10 bases separated the two germline ends. The CDR3 bases are TGTGCCACCAGTGATTGGGGGGACGCCCAAGAGACCCAGTACTTC. Its translation is CATSDWGDAQETQYF.

A note on this clonotype: This may be a read error: a much more frequent sequence differs by one nucleotide. It is unclear where the CDR3 begins or ends on the DNA, so no DNA is shown, and the CDR3 is as TCRdb lists it. The chain is built from TRBV9 and TRBJ1-3. Germline V gene sequence: CDR1 SGDLS, CDR2 YYNGEE. Including both end residues, the CDR3 is 13 amino acids long. This CDR3 reads CASSVASGNTVYF.

Details on this clonotype: A single base separates this from a much larger clone, so it may be a read error. The CDR3 loop reads CASSIRTGDGQYF. The CDR3 bases are TGTGCCAGTAGTATCCGGACAGGGGACGGGCAGTACTTC. The chain has TRBV19 and TRBJ2-7; 9 bases align to TRBD1. V was pared by 3 bases and J by 9 bases, with 6 bases of the junction left unmatched. CDR3 size: 13 residues. The germline CDR1 and CDR2 sequences are LNHDA and SQIVND (reference sequence).

The sample holds many counts of this clonotype. The gene calls are TRBV13 and TRBJ1-2, with unresolved D. Germline V gene sequence: CDR1 PRHDT, CDR2 FYEKMQ (reference sequence). The CDR3 loop spans 17 amino acids. V was pared by 0 bases and J by 1 base, with 15 bases between. CDR3 amino acids: CASSLGAAAYHNYGYTF. CDR3 nucleotide sequence: TGTGCCAGCAGCTTAGGTGCAGCGGCTTACCATAACTATGGCTACACCTTC.

The rearrangement uses TRBV20-1 and TRBJ2-3; possibly TRBD1 or TRBD2 for D (5 bases each). Germline loops: CDR1 DFQATT, CDR2 SNEGSKA (reference sequence). The V gene lost 5 bases and the J gene lost 1 base, with 16 bases spanning the gap. The CDR3 consists of 15 residues. The chain's CDR3 is CSAPLTTGRTDTQYF. CDR3 in DNA: TGCAGTGCTCCTCTAACGACGGGACGCACAGATACGCAGTATTTT.

This clonotype was seen repeatedly, ten times or more. The chain recombines TRBV9 with TRBJ2-2, with D perhaps matching TRBD2 (5 bases). The CDR3 has 15 residues. CDR1 is SGDLS, CDR2 YYNGEE, per germline. V was cut by 4 bases and J by 4 bases, with 14 bases left in between. CDR3 bases: TGTGCCAGCAGCCCCGCTCACGGGATCACCGGGGAGCTGTTTTTT. It translates to CASSPAHGITGELFF.

This clonotype was detected only a few times. A much bigger clone sits one base away, suggesting this may be a read error. This chain connects TRBV4-1 to TRBJ1-5; 10 nucleotides align to TRBD1. Near its end, the DNA agrees better with TRBJ2-3, so the J call may be wrong. The CDR3 covers 17 residues. Germline lookup yields CDR1 MGHRA and CDR2 YSYEKL. The CDR3 loop reads CASSQDGGTGVTQPQYF. The DNA of the CDR3 is TGCGCCAGCAGCCAAGATGGGGGGACAGGGGTTACTCAGCCCCAGTATTTT.

About this clonotype itself: One end of the junction does not line up with germline, which may come from a read error. The chain employs TRBV11-2 and TRBJ1-1, with D possibly being TRBD1 (5 bases). CDR1 and CDR2 from the germline V gene are SGHAT and FQNNGV. This CDR3 is 15 amino acids long. CDR3 nucleotides: TGTGCCAGCAGCTTATTGATGGGGATGGACACTAAAGCTTTCTTT. Its protein product is CASSLLMGMDTKAFF.

This clonotype was seen repeatedly, ten times or more. This chain links TRBV19 with TRBJ1-5, with a weak D call TRBD1 (5 bases). The CDR3 covers 15 residues. Germline V gives CDR1 LNHDA, CDR2 SQIVND (reference sequence). The ends were cut back, 7 bases at V and 0 bases at J, with 13 bases in the middle. The chain's CDR3 is CASKGADYSNQPQHF. The CDR3 nucleotides are TGTGCCAGTAAAGGGGCAGACTATAGCAATCAGCCCCAGCATTTT.

About this clonotype itself: Just one base apart from a much larger clone, this may be a read error. The chain couples TRBV20-1 to TRBJ1-2; no clear D gene. This CDR3 is built from 11 residues. CDR1 and CDR2 (germline): DFQATT, SNEGSKA (reference sequence). V lost 8 bases and J lost 5, with 12 bases in between. The CDR3 DNA sequence: TGCAGTACCCCAGCCGAGTATGGCTACACCTTC. Encoded protein: CSTPAEYGYTF.

Comment on this clonotype: This could be a read error, since a much larger clone is one nucleotide away. The J gene is TRBJ1-1, the V gene TRBV2; D is unresolved. The CDR3 spans 14 residues. Germline CDR1 is SNHLY and CDR2 is FYNNEI. CDR3 DNA: TGTGTCACCGCACGGACGGGCTGGAACACTGAAGCTTTCTTT. Residues: CVTARTGWNTEAFF.

This clonotype was seen a handful of times. The CDR3 DNA sequence: TGCAGTGCTAGGGGGATAGCGGGAGGGGCCTACAATGAGCAGTTCTTC. The encoded protein is CSARGIAGGAYNEQFF. V and J are TRBV20-1 and TRBJ2-1, with 11 bases matching TRBD2. J was trimmed by 2 bases and V by 3 bases; bases with no gene match: 6. Germline CDR1 reads DFQATT; CDR2 reads SNEGSKA (reference sequence). The CDR3 is made up of 16 amino acids.

This clonotype was seen ten or more times. The V gene is TRBV6-2 or TRBV6-3, the J gene TRBJ2-2; no firm D call. CDR1 and CDR2 (germline): MNHEY, SVGEGT. Between the trimmed V and J ends, which lost 6 bases and 1 base, there was a span of 9 bases. There are 14 residues in the CDR3. The CDR3 loop reads CASRKGGNTGELFF. DNA for the CDR3: TGTGCCAGCAGAAAGGGCGGGAACACCGGGGAGCTGTTTTTT.

The chain is built from TRBV4-1 and TRBJ2-7; no reliable D call. V was trimmed by 2 bases and J by 3 bases, leaving 8 bases between them. Per the germline V gene, CDR1 is MGHRA and CDR2 is YSYEKL. The CDR3 runs 13 residues. The CDR3 nucleotides read TGCGCCAGCAGCCAAAGAGGTAACTACGAGCAGTACTTC. Translating it yields CASSQRGNYEQYF.

This clonotype was recorded many times. The rearrangement joins TRBV30 to TRBJ2-3; D uncertain. V lost 0 bases to trimming and J lost 6 bases, with 7 bases between them. There are 12 residues in the CDR3. The germline V gene encodes CDR1 GTSNPN and CDR2 SVGIG (reference sequence). This CDR3 is CAWSVPRDTQYF. The CDR3 nucleotides are TGTGCCTGGAGTGTCCCTAGGGATACGCAGTATTTT.

The chain is built from TRBV6-2 or TRBV6-3 and TRBJ2-2; TRBD2 aligns across 14 bases. Germline V CDR1 and CDR2: MNHEY, SVGEGT. With 8 bases clipped from V and 4 bases from J, the junction kept 15 bases outside the gene matches. This CDR3 is built from 19 residues. CDR3 in DNA: TGTGCCAGCGGTCTTCGGGGACTAGCGGGAGTTAAAGGCACCGGGGAGCTGTTTTTT. Translating it yields CASGLRGLAGVKGTGELFF.

This clonotype was found many times. The rearrangement joins TRBV19 to TRBJ1-1; D gene uncertain. The CDR3 extends over 15 amino acids. The germline gives CDR1 LNHDA, CDR2 SQIVND (reference sequence). With 8 bases removed from V and 3 bases from J, the gap between germline ends came to 19 bases. The CDR3 spells CASSRLEGRDTEAFF. Written as DNA, the CDR3 is TGTGCCAGTTCCCGTTTGGAGGGAAGAGACACTGAAGCTTTCTTT.

J is TRBJ2-1 and V is TRBV28, with a possible D match to TRBD2 (5 bases). CDR3 length equals 14 residues. Germline V lookup: CDR1 MDHEN, CDR2 SYDVKM. With 6 bases removed from V and 1 base from J, the gap between germline ends came to 10 bases. The CDR3 DNA follows: TGTGCCAGCAGGTCCACGGGGTCCTACAATGAGCAGTTCTTC. Its translation is CASRSTGSYNEQFF.